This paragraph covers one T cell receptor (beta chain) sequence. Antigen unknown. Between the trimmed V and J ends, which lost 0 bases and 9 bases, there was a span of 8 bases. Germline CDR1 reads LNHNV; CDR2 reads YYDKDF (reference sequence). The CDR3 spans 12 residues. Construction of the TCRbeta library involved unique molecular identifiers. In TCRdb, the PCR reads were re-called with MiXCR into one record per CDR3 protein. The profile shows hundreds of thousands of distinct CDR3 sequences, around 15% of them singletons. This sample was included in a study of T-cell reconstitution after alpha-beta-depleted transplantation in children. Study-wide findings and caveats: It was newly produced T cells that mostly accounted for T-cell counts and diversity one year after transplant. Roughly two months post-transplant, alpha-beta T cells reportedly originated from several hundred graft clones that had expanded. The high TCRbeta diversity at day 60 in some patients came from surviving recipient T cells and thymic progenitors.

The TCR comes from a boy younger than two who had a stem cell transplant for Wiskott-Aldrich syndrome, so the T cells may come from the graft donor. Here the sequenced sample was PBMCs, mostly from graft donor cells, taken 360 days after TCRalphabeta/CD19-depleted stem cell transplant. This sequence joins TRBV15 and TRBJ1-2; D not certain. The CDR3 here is CATSRDRLRYTF. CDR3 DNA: TGTGCCACCAGCAGAGATCGTCTTCGCTACACCTTC.